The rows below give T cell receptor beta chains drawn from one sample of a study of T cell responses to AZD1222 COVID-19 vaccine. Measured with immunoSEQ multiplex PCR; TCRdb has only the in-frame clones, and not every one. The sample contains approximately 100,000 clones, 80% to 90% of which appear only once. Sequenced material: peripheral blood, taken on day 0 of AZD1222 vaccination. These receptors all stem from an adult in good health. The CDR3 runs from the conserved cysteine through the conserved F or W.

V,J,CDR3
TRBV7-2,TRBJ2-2,CASSPRTSGNTGELFF
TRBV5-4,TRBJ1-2,CASSPDRGLQYGYTF
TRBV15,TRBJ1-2,CATSSHYRGGDYGYTF
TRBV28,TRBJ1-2,CASSLQVLYGYTF
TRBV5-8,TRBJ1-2,CASSNSDRGIGYGYTF
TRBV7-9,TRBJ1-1,CASSLAVSALNTEAFF
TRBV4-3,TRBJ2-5,CASSQEPAGEETQYF
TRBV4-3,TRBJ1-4,CASSQWAGTNEKLFF
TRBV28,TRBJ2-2,CASSFGRAGELFF
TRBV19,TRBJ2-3,CASQGGEATDTQYF
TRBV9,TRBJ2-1,CASSGTSGNEQFF
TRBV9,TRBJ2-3,CASSQDLGGDTDTQYF
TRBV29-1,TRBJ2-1,CSVEGLAGEGNEQFF
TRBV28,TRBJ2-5,CASSLLRAGSGETQYF
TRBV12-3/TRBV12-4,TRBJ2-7,CASSQTTYEQYF
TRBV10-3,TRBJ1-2,CAISPKAEGYTF
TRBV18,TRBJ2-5,CASSPIERGAQETQYF
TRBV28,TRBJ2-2,CASSLWGTSGRRAGELFF
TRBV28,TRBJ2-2,CASSATTNTGELFF